Shown below are 23 T cell receptor beta chains from a single sample sequenced in a study of T-cell reconstitution after alpha-beta-depleted transplantation in children. Unique molecular identifiers were used to barcode this TCRbeta library. TCRdb reprocessed the PCR reads with MiXCR, giving one entry per CDR3 protein. The sample shows a few hundred thousand distinct CDR3 sequences, 16% of them seen only once. This specimen consisted of PBMCs, mostly from graft donor cells, obtained 360 days after TCRalphabeta/CD19-depleted stem cell transplant. All receptors derive from a boy under two years old who had a stem cell transplant for Wiskott-Aldrich syndrome, so the T cells may come from the graft donor.

This clonotype was picked up a small number of times. This chain links TRBV12-3 or TRBV12-4 with TRBJ2-1, with D maybe TRBD2 (5 bases). The CDR3 is 17 amino acids. The V end was cut by 3 bases, the J end by 8 bases, with 23 bases between. Written as DNA, the CDR3 is TGTGCCAGCAGTTTGCCGTCTAGCCAGATACTCAAGGATGAGCAGTTCTTC. It yields the protein CASSLPSSQILKDEQFF.

This clonotype has a count of ten or more. V and J are TRBV12-3 or TRBV12-4 and TRBJ1-2, with TRBD1 matching over 7 bases. Germline trimming cut 1 base from V and 4 bases from J; bases unmatched to any gene: 0. There are 13 residues in the CDR3. CDR3 sequence reads: CASSLGTGYGYTF. CDR3 nucleotide sequence: TGTGCCAGCAGTTTAGGGACAGGCTATGGCTACACCTTC.

This clonotype has just a few counts. The V gene is TRBV5-1, the J gene TRBJ2-5, with 8 bases lining up with TRBD1. Per the germline V gene, CDR1 is SGHRS and CDR2 is YFSETQ. The CDR3 consists of 14 residues. Losses at the gene ends were 4 bases for V and 5 bases for J; bases not matched to a gene: 7. CDR3 in amino acids: CASSLIQGAETQYF. The CDR3 DNA reads as TGCGCCAGCAGCCTAATTCAGGGGGCTGAGACCCAGTACTTC. Full variable domain (rest looked up from reference TRBV5-1 and TRBJ2-5): KAGVTQTPRYLIKTRGQQVTLSCSPISGHRSVSWYQQTPGQGLQFLFEYFSETQRNKGNFPGRFSGRQFSNSRSEMNVSTLELGDSALYLCASSLIQGAETQYFGPGTRLLVL.

This clonotype was seen more than once but under ten times. The rearrangement joins TRBV6-1 to TRBJ2-7; 8 bases align to TRBD1. Germline V CDR1 and CDR2: MNHNS, SASEGT. The length of the CDR3 is 15 residues. V was clipped by 6 bases and J by 2 bases; unmatched bases: 9. The CDR3 here is CASSLLGQATYEQYF. The CDR3 DNA reads TGTGCCAGCAGCCTACTGGGACAGGCAACCTACGAGCAGTACTTC.

This clonotype has more than one count but fewer than ten. CDR3 nucleotide sequence: TGCAGTGCTAGAGGTAGTGGATTGGATAATTCACCCCTCCACTTT. Amino acid sequence: CSARGSGLDNSPLHF. V and J are TRBV20-1 and TRBJ1-6; D unresolved. Between the trimmed V and J ends, which lost 1 base and 5 bases, there was a span of 12 bases. In germline, CDR1 is DFQATT, CDR2 SNEGSKA (reference sequence). The CDR3 totals 15 residues.

A few counts support this clonotype. The rearrangement links TRBV7-7 to TRBJ2-1, with 9 nucleotides matching TRBD2. This CDR3 contains 13 residues. Per germline, CDR1 SSHAT and CDR2 FNYEAQ (reference sequence). Losses at the gene ends were 6 bases for V and 4 bases for J; bases not matched to a gene: 1. CDR3 sequence reads: CASSSGSYNEQFF. DNA for the CDR3: TGTGCCAGCAGTAGCGGGAGTTACAATGAGCAGTTCTTC.

The rearrangement links TRBV10-1 to TRBJ2-3; D is possibly TRBD1 (6 bases). Trimming cost V 1 base and J 2 bases, with 13 bases left between them. Germline V gene lookup returns CDR1 WNHNN and CDR2 SYGVQD (reference sequence). This CDR3 contains 16 residues. The CDR3 region has the DNA TGCGCCAGCAGTGAGTTCCCAGGGACAACCACAGATACGCAGTATTTT. Translating it yields CASSEFPGTTTDTQYF.

This chain links TRBV20-1 with TRBJ2-1; 12 bases line up with TRBD2. This CDR3 has 18 residues. Germline loops: CDR1 DFQATT, CDR2 SNEGSKA (reference sequence). With V trimmed by 3 bases and J by 7 bases, 16 bases remained unmatched. The CDR3 bases are TGCAGTGCTAGTCGGACTAGCGGGATATGGGACTTGGGGAATGAGCAGTTCTTC. It yields the protein CSASRTSGIWDLGNEQFF.

This clonotype showed up just a few times. V gene TRBV12-3 or TRBV12-4 combines with J gene TRBJ1-3; a weak D match, TRBD1 (5 bases). The CDR3 totals 15 residues. V gave up 3 bases and J gave up 0 bases, with 9 bases separating them. This chain's CDR3 is CASSFWGVSGNTIYF. DNA for the CDR3: TGTGCCAGCAGTTTTTGGGGGGTCTCTGGAAACACCATATATTTT.

This clonotype was found a few times. The V and J genes are TRBV7-2 and TRBJ2-1; D not resolved. The CDR3 consists of 13 residues. The V end was cut by 2 bases, the J end by 10 bases, with 12 bases between. Germline loops: CDR1 SGHTA, CDR2 FQGNSA. In nucleotides, the CDR3 is TGTGCCAGCAGCTTACCATTTGAAACCGAGCAGTTCTTC. As protein: CASSLPFETEQFF.

The rearrangement joins TRBV5-6 to TRBJ2-5, with D perhaps assigned TRBD1 or TRBD2 (5 bases each). V lost 2 bases and J 0 bases, leaving 11 bases between the germline ends. The CDR3 loop spans 15 amino acids. Germline assignment: CDR1 SGHDT and CDR2 YYEEEE. The CDR3 sequence: CASSLQRDHQETQYF. Written as DNA, the CDR3 is TGTGCCAGCAGCTTACAACGGGACCACCAAGAGACCCAGTACTTC.

This clonotype came up a few times. The V and J genes are TRBV3-1 and TRBJ2-3, with TRBD2 identical over 7 bases. This CDR3 region has 15 residues. The germline CDR1 and CDR2 sequences are LGHDT and YNNKEL (reference sequence). Unmatched junction bases numbered 8, after V lost 4 bases and J lost 4 bases. The CDR3 coding sequence is TGTGCCAGCAGCCGAGCGGGGAGGTGGGCAGATACGCAGTATTTT. Translating it yields CASSRAGRWADTQYF.

The rearrangement links TRBV5-1 to TRBJ2-3, with 9 bases identical to TRBD2. The germline gives CDR1 SGHRS, CDR2 YFSETQ. V lost 6 bases and J lost 6; bases outside the gene matches: 11. This CDR3 is built from 15 residues. CDR3 nucleotides: TGCGCCAGCACGATGCGGTTAGCGGGAGCTGATACGCAGTATTTT. Encoded protein: CASTMRLAGADTQYF.

The gene calls are TRBV5-5 and TRBJ2-5; 7 bases match TRBD2. Germline CDR1 SGHKS, CDR2 YYEKEE (reference sequence). V was pared by 4 bases and J by 2 bases, with 5 bases of the junction left unmatched. The CDR3 covers 14 residues. CDR3 residues: CASSDRLAQETQYF. CDR3 nucleotides: TGTGCCAGCAGCGATCGACTAGCTCAAGAGACCCAGTACTTC.

Only a few counts were recorded for this clonotype. This rearrangement joins TRBV10-3 to TRBJ2-7, with a weak D call TRBD1 (5 bases). Germline V gene lookup returns CDR1 ENHRY and CDR2 SYGVKD. Trimming removed 5 bases from V and 3 bases from J, with 5 bases in between. The CDR3 consists of 11 residues. CDR3 nucleotide sequence: TGTGCCATCAGTACAGGCTACGAGCAGTACTTC. Its translation: CAISTGYEQYF.

This sequence joins TRBV10-3 and TRBJ2-1; the D is unclear. CDR3 size: 13 residues. Deletions cut 7 bases from V and 6 bases from J, with 13 bases between. Germline assignment: CDR1 ENHRY and CDR2 SYGVKD. CDR3: CAIIDAFSNEQFF. CDR3 in DNA: TGTGCCATCATCGACGCCTTCAGCAATGAGCAGTTCTTC.

This clonotype was detected many times. The V and J genes are TRBV4-3 and TRBJ2-1; D might be TRBD2 (6 bases). Trimming left V 0 bases short and J 10 bases short, with 10 bases between. This CDR3 comprises 13 residues. Germline CDR1 reads LGHNA; CDR2 reads YSLEER. CDR3 sequence reads: CASSQDWDSEQFF. CDR3 nucleotide sequence: TGCGCCAGCAGCCAAGATTGGGACTCAGAGCAGTTCTTC.

V usage is TRBV4-2 and J usage is TRBJ2-1, with TRBD2 matching over 7 bases. Trimming at V came to 0 bases and at J to 4 bases, leaving 12 bases not matched to a gene. Germline CDR1 is LGHNA and CDR2 is YNFKEQ. The CDR3 totals 18 residues. CDR3 nucleotide sequence: TGTGCCAGCAGCCAAGATGAGACTAGCTTGTCTCCTTACAATGAGCAGTTCTTC. It specifies CASSQDETSLSPYNEQFF.

J is TRBJ2-7 and V is TRBV4-3; 8 bases are shared with TRBD2. Germline lookup yields CDR1 LGHNA and CDR2 YSLEER. V lost 4 bases, J lost 6 bases, and 5 bases stayed unmatched. The CDR3 runs 13 residues. CDR3 nucleotides: TGCGCCAGCAGCCGCCGACTAGCGTTCGAGCAGTACTTC. Protein product: CASSRRLAFEQYF.

This clonotype was seen only a few times. The V call is TRBV5-1, the J call TRBJ2-3; D is ambiguous. V was cut by 1 base and J by 5 bases, with 14 bases left in between. CDR3 size: 15 residues. Germline assignment: CDR1 SGHRS and CDR2 YFSETQ. CDR3: CASSLLPLIGDTQYF. The CDR3 region has the DNA TGCGCCAGCAGCTTGCTCCCTTTAATTGGAGATACGCAGTATTTT.

The table lists this clonotype with a few counts. CDR3: CASSLARAVLNTGELFF. CDR3 DNA: TGTGCCAGCAGCTTAGCGCGGGCGGTGTTGAACACCGGGGAGCTGTTTTTT. The gene calls are TRBV7-8 and TRBJ2-2; weak D call: TRBD2 (5 bases). V lost 0 bases, J lost 1 base, and 12 bases lay in between. In germline, CDR1 is SGHVS, CDR2 FQNEAQ. There are 17 residues in the CDR3.

In its sample, this clonotype was seen a few times. The chain uses TRBV6-1 and TRBJ2-5; no clear D gene. Germline-derived CDR1 and CDR2 are MNHNS and SASEGT. V was clipped by 6 bases and J by 1 base, with 21 bases between them. This CDR3 is 17 amino acids long. CDR3 region: CASSPVGMFSSQETQYF. DNA for the CDR3: TGTGCCAGCAGCCCGGTGGGGATGTTCAGTTCCCAAGAGACCCAGTACTTC.

This chain uses TRBV21-1 with TRBJ2-3. TRBV21-1 is a pseudogene. There are 15 residues in the CDR3. The CDR3 coding sequence is TGTGCCAGCAGCAAAAGCGCTCCTTCCACAGATACGCAGTATTTT. Amino acid sequence: CASSKSAPSTDTQYF.